This T cell receptor beta chain originates from a study of Ad26.COV2.S vaccination and SARS-CoV-2 variants. The repertoire was sequenced with immunoSEQ multiplex PCR; TCRdb's copy has only in-frame clones and lacks some. The data hold 350,000 to 450,000 clones, with roughly 85% observed a single time. Stated treatment: roughly 18 received Ad26.COV2.S at low or high dose, single or two shots; about 5 received placebo; per-sample allocation not given. Specimens were obtained on day 63 following the first vaccine or placebo injection. The CDR3 extends over 14 amino acids. Losses at the gene ends were 6 bases for V and 2 bases for J; bases not matched to a gene: 5. Germline V gene sequence: CDR1 ENHRY, CDR2 SYGVKD.

V and J are TRBV10-3 and TRBJ2-3, with 7 bases lining up with TRBD2. The TCR sequence derives from a person between 18 and 59 years old who received the Ad26.COV2.S COVID-19 vaccine or a placebo. The sequences come from peripheral blood, collected in a trial of Ad26.COV2.S vaccine versus placebo. The CDR3 sequence: CAIRGEGNTDTQYF. Written as DNA, the CDR3 is TGTGCCATCAGGGGGGAGGGGAACACAGATACGCAGTATTTT.